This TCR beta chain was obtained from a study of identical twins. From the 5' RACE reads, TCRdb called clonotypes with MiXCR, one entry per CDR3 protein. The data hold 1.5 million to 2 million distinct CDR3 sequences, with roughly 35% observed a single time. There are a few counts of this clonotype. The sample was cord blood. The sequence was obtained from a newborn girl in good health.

CDR3 in DNA: TGTGCCAGCAGTTACGTACGGGGGGGCCGTTCTACAGATACGCAGTATTTT. Its protein product is CASSYVRGGRSTDTQYF. The V gene is TRBV6-6, the J gene TRBJ2-3; TRBD2 matches 8 bases. V was pared by 2 bases and J by 3 bases, with 10 bases of the junction left unmatched. The length of the CDR3 is 17 residues. In germline, CDR1 is MNHNY, CDR2 SVGAGI (reference sequence).